Presented here are 12 T cell receptor beta chains from one specimen sequenced in a study of T cells in Graves' hyperthyroidism and ophthalmopathy. The TCR beta CDR3 regions underwent amplification using RNA transcripts as the source. First-round RT-PCR with HTBI primers amplified the TCR CDR3 region. TCRdb re-called the multiplex PCR reads through MiXCR, storing one row per CDR3 protein. The repertoire holds about 840,000 distinct CDR3 sequences, with more than 30% as singletons. The source material was blood. The receptors were sampled from a man aged 18 to 29 with Graves' hyperthyroidism.

The chain employs TRBV6-5 and TRBJ2-2, with 10 bases lining up with TRBD1. Trimming at V came to 0 bases and at J to 3 bases, leaving 4 bases not matched to a gene. Germline V gene lookup returns CDR1 MNHEY and CDR2 SVGAGI. The CDR3 is 17 amino acids. CDR3 sequence reads: CASSYSGTGAHTGELFF. In nucleotides, the CDR3 is TGTGCCAGCAGTTACTCAGGGACAGGGGCACACACCGGGGAGCTGTTTTTT.

The V call is TRBV7-9, the J call TRBJ1-4; D not resolved. V gave up 3 bases and J gave up 7 bases, with 12 bases separating them. The CDR3 spans 14 residues. Germline V CDR1 and CDR2: SEHNR, FQNEAQ (reference sequence). The CDR3 is CASSLVRTIEKLFF. DNA of the CDR3: TGTGCCAGCAGCTTGGTCCGAACCATTGAAAAACTGTTTTTT.

CDR3 sequence: CASSAVTGMNTEAFF. In nucleotides, the CDR3 is TGCGCCAGCAGCGCGGTGACAGGTATGAACACTGAAGCTTTCTTT. The chain couples TRBV5-1 to TRBJ1-1; D possibly corresponds to TRBD1 (6 bases). The CDR3 contains 15 residues. Per germline, CDR1 SGHRS and CDR2 YFSETQ. V was shortened by 4 bases and J by 0 bases, with 13 bases between the two germline ends.

This chain links TRBV5-1 with TRBJ2-7, with D tentatively TRBD1 or TRBD2 (5 bases each). Trimming stripped 1 base from V and 1 base from J, with 12 bases between. The CDR3 loop spans 15 amino acids. CDR1 and CDR2 (germline): SGHRS, YFSETQ. The CDR3 loop reads CASSLSRDGSYEQYF. The CDR3 region has the DNA TGCGCCAGCAGCTTGTCTAGGGACGGTTCCTACGAGCAGTACTTC.

This clonotype was counted ten times or more. V is TRBV7-9 and J is TRBJ1-4; TRBD1 is a possible D gene (6 bases). The V end was cut by 7 bases, the J end by 16 bases, with 22 bases between. The CDR3 covers 13 residues. Looked up from germline, CDR1 is SEHNR and CDR2 is FQNEAQ (reference sequence). CDR3 coding DNA: TGTGCCAGCATCCCACAGGGCCCTGGACCCACGTTTTTT. Its protein is CASIPQGPGPTFF.

This chain's CDR3 is CASSGDNYKAFF. Written as DNA, the CDR3 is TGTGCCAGCAGCGGGGACAACTATAAAGCTTTCTTT. The V call is TRBV9, the J call TRBJ1-1; the D gene is possibly TRBD1 (6 bases). The CDR3 has 12 amino acids. V was trimmed by 3 bases and J by 9 bases, leaving 12 bases between them. The germline V gene encodes CDR1 SGDLS and CDR2 YYNGEE.

This clonotype was observed a few times. The V gene is TRBV14, the J gene TRBJ1-6; TRBD1 aligns across 7 bases. CDR3 size: 18 residues. Trimming at V came to 3 bases and at J to 0 bases, leaving 8 bases not matched to a gene. CDR1 is SGHDN, CDR2 FVKESK, per germline. The CDR3 loop is CASSQRPGQSSYNSPLHF. CDR3 DNA: TGTGCCAGCAGCCAGAGACCGGGACAGAGCTCCTATAATTCACCCCTCCACTTT.

The chain has TRBV25-1 and TRBJ1-6; D not certain. From germline, CDR1 is MGHDK and CDR2 SYGVNS. The CDR3 is 13 residues long. V lost 8 bases, J lost 8 bases, and 13 bases lay in between. CDR3 nucleotides: TGTGCCAGCGCCAGCAGCGGACATTCACCCCTCCACTTT. It yields the protein CASASSGHSPLHF.

This clonotype has at least ten counts. V gene TRBV7-8 combines with J gene TRBJ1-1; TRBD1 matches 7 bases. The ends lost 7 bases at V and 3 bases at J; junction bases unmatched: 14. CDR3 length equals 16 residues. Germline lookup yields CDR1 SGHVS and CDR2 FQNEAQ. Here the CDR3 DNA reads TGTGCCAGCACGACAGACAGGGTGCAGGATGACACTGAAGCTTTCTTT. Amino acid sequence: CASTTDRVQDDTEAFF.

This clonotype came up many times. The gene calls are TRBV5-1 and TRBJ1-5; D unresolved. The V gene's germline CDR1 is SGHRS and CDR2 YFSETQ. Trimming left V 0 bases short and J 2 bases short, with 9 bases between. The CDR3 length is 15 residues. The CDR3 reads CASSLEGSGNQPQHF. CDR3 in DNA: TGCGCCAGCAGCTTGGAAGGGTCTGGCAATCAGCCCCAGCATTTT.

Details on this clonotype: Being one base from a much bigger clone, this may be a read error. The chain is built from TRBV7-2 and TRBJ1-2, with 8 bases fitting TRBD1. This CDR3 spans 15 amino acids. Germline loops: CDR1 SGHTA, CDR2 FQGNSA. CDR3 protein: CASNLGQGGTIGYTF. CDR3 nucleotide sequence: TGTGCCAGCAACTTAGGACAGGGAGGAACTATTGGCTACACCTTC.

This clonotype was counted a few times. The chain employs TRBV19 and TRBJ1-2, with D hard to call. This CDR3 has 13 amino acids. Germline V gene data show CDR1 as LNHDA and CDR2 as SQIVND (reference sequence). The V end lost 2 bases, the J end lost 8 bases, and 12 bases lay between the germline ends. Here the CDR3 DNA reads TGTGCCAGTAGTATATGGGGTTCCGGCGGCTACACCTTC. Its translation: CASSIWGSGGYTF.